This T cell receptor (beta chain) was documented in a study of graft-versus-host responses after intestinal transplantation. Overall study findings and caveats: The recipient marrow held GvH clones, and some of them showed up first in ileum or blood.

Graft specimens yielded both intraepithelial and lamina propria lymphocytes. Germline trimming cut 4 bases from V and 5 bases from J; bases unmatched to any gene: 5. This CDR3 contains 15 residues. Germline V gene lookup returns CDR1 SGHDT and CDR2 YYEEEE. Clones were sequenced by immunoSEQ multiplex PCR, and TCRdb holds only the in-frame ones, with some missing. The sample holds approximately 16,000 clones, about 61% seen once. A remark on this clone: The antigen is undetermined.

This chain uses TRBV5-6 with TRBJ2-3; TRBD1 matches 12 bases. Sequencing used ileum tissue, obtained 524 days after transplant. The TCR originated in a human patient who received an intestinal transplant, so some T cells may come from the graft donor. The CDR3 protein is CASSPGQGAIDTQYF. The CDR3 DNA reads TGTGCCAGCAGCCCGGGACAGGGGGCGATAGATACGCAGTATTTT.